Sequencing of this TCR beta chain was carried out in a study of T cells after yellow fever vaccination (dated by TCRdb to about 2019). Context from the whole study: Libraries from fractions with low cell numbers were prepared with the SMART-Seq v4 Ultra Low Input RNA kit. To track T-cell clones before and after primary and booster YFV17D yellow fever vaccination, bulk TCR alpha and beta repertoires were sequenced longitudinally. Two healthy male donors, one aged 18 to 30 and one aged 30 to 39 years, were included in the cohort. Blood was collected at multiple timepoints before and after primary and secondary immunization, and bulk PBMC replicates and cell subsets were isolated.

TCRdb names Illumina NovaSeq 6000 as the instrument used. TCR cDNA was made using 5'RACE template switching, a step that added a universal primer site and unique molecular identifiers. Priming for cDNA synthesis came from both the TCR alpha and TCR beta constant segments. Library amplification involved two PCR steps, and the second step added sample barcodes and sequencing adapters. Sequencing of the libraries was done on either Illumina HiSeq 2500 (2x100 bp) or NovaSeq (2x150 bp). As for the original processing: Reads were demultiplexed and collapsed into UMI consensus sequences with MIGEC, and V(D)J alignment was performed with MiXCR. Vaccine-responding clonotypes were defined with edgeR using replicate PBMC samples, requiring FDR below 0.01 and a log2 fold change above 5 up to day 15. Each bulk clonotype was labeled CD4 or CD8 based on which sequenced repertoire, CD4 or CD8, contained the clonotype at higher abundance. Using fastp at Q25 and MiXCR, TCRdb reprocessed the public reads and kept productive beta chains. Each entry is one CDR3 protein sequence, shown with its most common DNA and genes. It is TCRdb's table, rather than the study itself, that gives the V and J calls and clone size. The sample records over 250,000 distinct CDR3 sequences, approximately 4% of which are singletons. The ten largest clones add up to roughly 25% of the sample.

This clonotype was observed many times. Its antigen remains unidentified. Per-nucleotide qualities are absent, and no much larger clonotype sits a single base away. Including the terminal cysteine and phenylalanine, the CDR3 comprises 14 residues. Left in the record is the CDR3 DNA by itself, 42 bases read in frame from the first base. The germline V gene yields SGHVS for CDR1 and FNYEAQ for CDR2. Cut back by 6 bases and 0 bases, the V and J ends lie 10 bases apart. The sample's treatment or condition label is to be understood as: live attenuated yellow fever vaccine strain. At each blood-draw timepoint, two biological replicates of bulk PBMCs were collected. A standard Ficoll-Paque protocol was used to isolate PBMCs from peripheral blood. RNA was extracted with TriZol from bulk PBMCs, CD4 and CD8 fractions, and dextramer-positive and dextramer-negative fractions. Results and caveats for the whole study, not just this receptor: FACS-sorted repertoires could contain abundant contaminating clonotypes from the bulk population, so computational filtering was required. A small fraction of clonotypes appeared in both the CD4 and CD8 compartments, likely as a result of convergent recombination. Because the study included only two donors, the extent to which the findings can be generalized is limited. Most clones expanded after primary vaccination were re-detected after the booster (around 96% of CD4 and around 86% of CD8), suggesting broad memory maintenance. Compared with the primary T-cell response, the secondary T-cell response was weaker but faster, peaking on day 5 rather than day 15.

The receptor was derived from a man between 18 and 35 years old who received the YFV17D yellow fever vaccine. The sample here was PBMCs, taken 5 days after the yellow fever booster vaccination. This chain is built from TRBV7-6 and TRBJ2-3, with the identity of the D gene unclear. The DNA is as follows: TGTGCCAGCAGGCCGGCGCCGAGCACAGATACGCAGTATTTT. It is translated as CASRPAPSTDTQYF.